What follows describes a single T cell receptor beta chain. Its cognate antigen is unknown. This CDR3 spans 14 amino acids. V was clipped by 5 bases and J by 4 bases, with 12 bases between them. Germline V gives CDR1 SGHTA, CDR2 FQGNSA. This sample was included in a study of cytomegalovirus exposure and HLA in healthy donors. Study-wide background: A data release that came early held 80 million or so unique TCRs from HLA-typed donors. Most donors, 81% of some 400 genotyped, fell in the Caucasian-associated ancestry cluster.

Both 60 Vbeta primers and 13 Jbeta primers went into the PCR. The protocol was immunoSEQ multiplex PCR, while the TCRdb copy is restricted to in-frame clones and leaves out a portion. This sample carries some 180,000 clones, roughly 82% of them seen once, and the ten largest clones take 1.5%. Study-wide findings and caveats: Reportedly, a later analysis found an Asian-associated ancestry cluster had fewer N-insertions than the approximately 600-donor mean. Association of about 17,000 TCR beta sequences with HLA alleles was found at 0.05 false discovery rate in a later analysis.

Sequencing used PBMCs. V gene TRBV7-2 combines with J gene TRBJ2-1; D is perhaps TRBD1 (6 bases). This TCR derives from a man aged 40-49 years in good health and CMV-seronegative. The CDR3 DNA follows: TGTGCCAGCAGCCAAGGACAGCTATACAATGAGCAGTTCTTC. Its translation: CASSQGQLYNEQFF. Combining the CDR3 with reference TRBV7-2 and TRBJ2-1 gives the whole variable domain GAGVSQSPSNKVTEKGKDVELRCDPISGHTALYWYRQSLGQGLEFLIYFQGNSAPDKSGLPSDRFSAERTGGSVSTLTIQRTQQEDSAVYLCASSQGQLYNEQFFGPGTRLTVL.